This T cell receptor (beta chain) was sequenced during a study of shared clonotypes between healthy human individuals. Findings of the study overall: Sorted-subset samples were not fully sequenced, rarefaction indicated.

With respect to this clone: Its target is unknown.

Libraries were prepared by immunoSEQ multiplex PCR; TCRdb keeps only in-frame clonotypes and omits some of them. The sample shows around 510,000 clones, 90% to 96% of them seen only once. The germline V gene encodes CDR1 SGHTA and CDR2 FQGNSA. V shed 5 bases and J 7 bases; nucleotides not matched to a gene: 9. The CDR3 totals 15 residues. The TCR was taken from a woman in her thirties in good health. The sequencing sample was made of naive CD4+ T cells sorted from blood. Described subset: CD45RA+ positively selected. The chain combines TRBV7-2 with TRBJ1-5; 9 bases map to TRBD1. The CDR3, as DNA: TGTGCCAGCAGCGCGAGGACAGGGGTTGGACAGCCCCAGCATTTT. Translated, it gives CASSARTGVGQPQHF.